This T cell receptor (beta chain) was observed in a study of blood T cell repertoires in COVID-19. This clone occurred once. The CDR3 spans 13 residues. The V end lost 3 bases, the J end lost 7 bases, and 10 bases lay between the germline ends. The germline CDR1 and CDR2 sequences are LGHDT and YNNKEL (reference sequence). Authors' data handling: Amplification of reference gene primers was used by the study to estimate nucleated cell counts. Measured with immunoSEQ multiplex PCR; TCRdb has only the in-frame clones, and not every one. The V and J calls and clone size were taken over from that table, and D and trimming were inferred from the DNA. Of about 93,000 clones in the sample, about 80% were seen once.

Sequencing was performed on peripheral blood. V is TRBV3-1 (or the pseudogene TRBV3-2) and J is TRBJ1-5; tentative D call: TRBD1 (5 bases). This TCR came from a human donor in a cohort sampled during active COVID-19. CDR3 protein: CASSHQGEQPQHF. DNA for the CDR3: TGTGCCAGCAGCCATCAGGGCGAGCAGCCCCAGCATTTT.